Listed below are T cell receptor beta chains from one sample, sequenced in a study of Graves' ophthalmopathy and Graves' hyperthyroidism. MiXCR, applied by TCRdb to the multiplex PCR reads, yields one record per CDR3 protein. The sample has about 740,000 distinct CDR3 sequences; approximately 40% are singletons. The sequenced sample was peripheral blood. The source of these receptors is an adult man with Graves' ophthalmopathy. Each CDR3 is given with its conserved first and last residue. The D gene is left open where the match is weak. Size is omitted from some rows. Given values are once, few, many or a class for expanded clones.

v_call: TRBV7-2; j_call: TRBJ1-5; clone_size: many; d_call: NA; cdr3_aa: CASSLDGGSDQPQHF; cdr3_nt: TGTGCCAGCAGCTTAGATGGGGGGAGCGATCAGCCCCAGCATTTT
v_call: TRBV9; j_call: TRBJ1-6; clone_size: NA; d_call: TRBD1; cdr3_aa: CASSKGGTGRSPLHF; cdr3_nt: TGTGCCAGCAGTAAAGGGGGGACAGGGCGCTCACCCCTCCACTTT
v_call: TRBV9; j_call: TRBJ2-7; clone_size: few; d_call: TRBD2; cdr3_aa: CASSPRELAVPEQYF; cdr3_nt: TGTGCCAGCAGCCCTCGGGAGCTAGCGGTCCCCGAGCAGTACTTC
v_call: TRBV12-3/TRBV12-4; j_call: TRBJ2-7; clone_size: NA; d_call: TRBD2; cdr3_aa: CASSLALAGGPREQYF; cdr3_nt: TGTGCCAGCAGTTTAGCGCTAGCGGGGGGGCCGCGAGAGCAGTACTTC
v_call: TRBV29-1; j_call: TRBJ1-1; clone_size: NA; d_call: NA; cdr3_aa: CSSLVRNTEAFF; cdr3_nt: TGCAGCAGCTTGGTTAGGAACACTGAAGCTTTCTTT
v_call: TRBV25-1; j_call: TRBJ2-5; clone_size: many; d_call: TRBD1; cdr3_aa: CASSLTGGQETQYF; cdr3_nt: TGTGCCAGCAGTTTGACAGGGGGGCAAGAGACCCAGTACTTC
v_call: TRBV9; j_call: TRBJ2-7; clone_size: many; d_call: TRBD2; cdr3_aa: CASSTLAGPRYEQYF; cdr3_nt: TGTGCCAGCAGCACCTTAGCGGGACCCCGTTACGAGCAGTACTTC
v_call: TRBV19; j_call: TRBJ2-7; clone_size: few; d_call: NA; cdr3_aa: CASTESWGAGIIHEQYF; cdr3_nt: TGTGCCAGTACCGAATCCTGGGGCGCAGGGATCATCCACGAGCAGTACTTC
v_call: TRBV15; j_call: TRBJ1-4; clone_size: many; d_call: TRBD1; cdr3_aa: CATSRNTGGGGEKLFF; cdr3_nt: TGTGCCACCAGCAGGAACACAGGGGGCGGAGGAGAAAAACTGTTTTTT
v_call: TRBV29-1; j_call: TRBJ1-2; clone_size: many; d_call: TRBD1; cdr3_aa: CSVVRDRVSNYGYTF; cdr3_nt: TGCAGCGTTGTCCGGGACAGGGTATCGAACTATGGCTACACCTTC
v_call: TRBV29-1; j_call: TRBJ2-3; clone_size: NA; d_call: TRBD2; cdr3_aa: CSVEEGSGRQADTQYF; cdr3_nt: TGCAGCGTTGAAGAAGGAAGCGGGAGACAAGCAGATACGCAGTATTTT
v_call: TRBV7-9; j_call: TRBJ2-5; clone_size: few; d_call: NA; cdr3_aa: CASSLSYRAFGETQYF; cdr3_nt: TGTGCCAGCAGCTTAAGTTACAGGGCTTTTGGGGAGACCCAGTACTTC
v_call: TRBV19; j_call: TRBJ2-7; clone_size: many; d_call: NA; cdr3_aa: CASSMEGYEQYF; cdr3_nt: TGTGCCAGTAGTATGGAGGGCTACGAGCAGTACTTC
v_call: TRBV10-3; j_call: TRBJ2-2; clone_size: NA; d_call: TRBD1; cdr3_aa: CAIRSQGAGRGTGELFF; cdr3_nt: TGTGCCATCAGATCACAGGGGGCGGGTAGAGGCACCGGGGAGCTGTTTTTT
v_call: TRBV4-1; j_call: TRBJ2-2; clone_size: many; d_call: NA; cdr3_aa: CASSQDTGELFF; cdr3_nt: TGTGCCAGCAGCCAAGACACCGGGGAGCTGTTTTTT
v_call: TRBV11-2; j_call: TRBJ2-1; clone_size: few; d_call: NA; cdr3_aa: CASSLVGGIDEQFF; cdr3_nt: TGTGCCAGCAGCTTAGTGGGCGGGATCGATGAGCAGTTCTTC
v_call: TRBV25-1; j_call: TRBJ2-7; clone_size: NA; d_call: TRBD2; cdr3_aa: CASSVAGAAYEQYF; cdr3_nt: TGTGCCAGCAGTGTAGCGGGGGCGGCGTACGAGCAGTACTTC
v_call: TRBV25-1; j_call: TRBJ2-2; clone_size: few; d_call: TRBD1; cdr3_aa: CASGPGQGAGELFF; cdr3_nt: TGTGCCAGCGGGCCGGGACAGGGGGCCGGGGAGCTGTTTTTT
v_call: TRBV7-2; j_call: TRBJ1-1; clone_size: many; d_call: NA; cdr3_aa: CASSERHGWNTEAFF; cdr3_nt: TGTGCCAGCAGCGAAAGACACGGTTGGAACACTGAAGCTTTCTTT
v_call: TRBV2; j_call: TRBJ2-2; clone_size: NA; d_call: TRBD1; cdr3_aa: CASSERDRAKTNTGELFF; cdr3_nt: TGTGCCAGCAGTGAGCGGGACAGGGCCAAGACGAACACCGGGGAGCTGTTTTTT
v_call: TRBV19; j_call: TRBJ1-2; clone_size: many; d_call: NA; cdr3_aa: CASSFSSGANYGYTF; cdr3_nt: TGTGCCAGTAGTTTCAGTTCTGGAGCTAACTATGGCTACACCTTC
v_call: TRBV2; j_call: TRBJ1-1; clone_size: few; d_call: NA; cdr3_aa: CASSFGLGGTTNTEAFF; cdr3_nt: TGTGCCAGCAGTTTTGGGTTGGGGGGGACGACGAACACTGAAGCTTTCTTT